The rows below give T cell receptor beta chains drawn from one sample of a study of blood T cell repertoires in COVID-19. Sequencing was performed with immunoSEQ multiplex PCR; in TCRdb, only in-frame clones are kept and a portion is missing. The profile shows 200,000 to 300,000 clones, approximately 82% of them singletons. Sequencing used peripheral blood. The receptors come from a man aged 35-49 years who had recovered from COVID-19. The CDR3 runs from the conserved cysteine through the conserved F or W. The D gene is left open where the match is weak. The size entry is marked missing in some rows and otherwise reads once, few, many or a size class.

D | J | V | size | CDR3 | DNA
TRBD1 | TRBJ1-4 | TRBV20-1 | few | CSARVYRGLF | TGCAGTGCTAGAGTCTACAGGGGGCTTTTT
- | TRBJ1-6 | TRBV19 | few | CASTDRSSYNSPLHF | TGTGCCAGCACCGACAGGAGCTCCTATAATTCACCCCTCCACTTT
TRBD1 | TRBJ1-4 | TRBV30 | - | CAWSVNGQANEKLFF | TGTGCCTGGAGTGTAAACGGACAGGCTAATGAAAAACTGTTTTTT
- | TRBJ2-6 | TRBV5-6 | - | CASSLLPSLANVLTF | TGTGCCAGCAGCTTGTTGCCTAGCCTTGCCAACGTCCTGACTTTC
TRBD2 | TRBJ2-7 | TRBV9 | - | CASSVGWGLASYEQYF | TGTGCCAGCAGCGTAGGTTGGGGACTAGCGTCCTACGAGCAGTACTTC
TRBD2 | TRBJ2-5 | TRBV13 | - | CASSLGLAGQETQYF | TGTGCCAGCAGCTTAGGCCTAGCGGGGCAAGAGACCCAGTACTTC
TRBD1 | TRBJ2-7 | TRBV27 | - | CASSFLGTGGYEQYF | TGTGCCAGCAGTTTCCTCGGGACAGGGGGCTACGAGCAGTACTTC
- | TRBJ2-7 | TRBV5-1 | - | CASSFSGTGSSYEQYF | TGCGCCAGCAGCTTCTCCGGGACCGGGAGCTCCTACGAGCAGTACTTC
- | TRBJ2-7 | TRBV12-3/TRBV12-4 | - | CASSFRGYEQYF | TGTGCCAGCAGTTTCCGGGGGTACGAGCAGTACTTC
TRBD2 | TRBJ2-5 | TRBV6-5 | - | CASSYGLAGDQETQYF | TGTGCCAGCAGTTACGGACTAGCCGGTGACCAAGAGACCCAGTACTTC
TRBD1 | TRBJ1-6 | TRBV5-4 | - | CASSLNRGNDNSPLHF | TGTGCCAGCAGCTTGAACAGGGGAAATGATAATTCACCCCTCCACTTT
- | TRBJ1-1 | TRBV23-1 | - | CASTTSGGGAFTEAFF | TGCGCCAGCACTACGTCGGGCGGGGGCGCGTTTACTGAAGCTTTCTTT
TRBD2 | TRBJ2-3 | TRBV29-1 | - | CSVVGGLAGFTDTQYF | TGCAGCGTTGTGGGGGGACTAGCGGGGTTCACAGATACGCAGTATTTT
- | TRBJ2-3 | TRBV4-1 | - | CASSQGELPDTQYF | TGCGCCAGCAGCCAAGGAGAATTACCAGATACGCAGTATTTT
- | TRBJ2-3 | TRBV14 | - | CASSPTTGTQYF | TGTGCCAGCAGCCCAACAACGGGTACGCAGTATTTT
- | TRBJ1-6 | TRBV15 | - | CATSRERGGRHRENSPLHF | TGTGCCACCAGCAGAGAGAGGGGGGGCCGGCACAGGGAAAATTCACCCCTCCACTTT
- | TRBJ2-5 | TRBV30 | - | CAWSPRVGETQYF | TGTGCCTGGAGTCCCAGGGTCGGGGAGACCCAGTACTTC
TRBD1 | TRBJ1-1 | TRBV18 | - | CASSPGNRGTEAFF | TGTGCCAGCTCACCCGGAAACAGGGGGACTGAAGCTTTCTTT
- | TRBJ1-4 | TRBV7-9 | - | CASSAFHGPGDEKLFF | TGTGCCAGCAGCGCCTTTCACGGGCCAGGGGATGAAAAACTGTTTTTT
- | TRBJ1-5 | TRBV6-1 | - | CASSETSLGGLRSYQPQHF | TGTGCCAGCAGTGAAACAAGCCTGGGGGGACTACGCTCTTATCAGCCCCAGCATTTT
TRBD1 | TRBJ1-1 | TRBV5-1 | - | CASSFGQGNTEAFF | TGCGCCAGCAGCTTTGGACAGGGGAACACTGAAGCTTTCTTT
TRBD1 | TRBJ2-7 | TRBV11-3 | few | CASSSGRGKDRGHEYEQYF | TGTGCCAGCAGCTCGGGAAGGGGAAAGGACAGGGGGCACGAGTACGAGCAGTACTTC
TRBD1 | TRBJ1-5 | TRBV18 | - | CASSPQPAGTVRNQPQHF | TGTGCCAGCTCACCCCAACCCGCCGGGACAGTAAGGAATCAGCCCCAGCATTTT
TRBD1 | TRBJ1-1 | TRBV6-5 | - | CASMIADRGSEAFF | TGTGCCAGCATGATCGCGGACAGGGGTAGTGAAGCTTTCTTT
TRBD1 | TRBJ1-5 | TRBV9 | - | CASSRTGGNQPQHF | TGTGCCAGCAGCCGGACAGGGGGAAATCAGCCCCAGCATTTT
- | TRBJ2-7 | TRBV5-4 | - | CASSPPQGFSDEQYF | TGTGCCAGCAGCCCTCCACAGGGTTTTAGCGACGAGCAGTACTTC
TRBD1 | TRBJ2-5 | TRBV11-2 | - | CASRNLITGGQGETQYF | TGTGCCAGCAGAAACTTAATTACAGGGGGACAGGGAGAGACCCAGTACTTC
TRBD2 | TRBJ2-5 | TRBV10-3 | - | CAISDPRRMASGLKETQYF | TGTGCCATCAGTGACCCCCGGAGGATGGCTAGCGGTCTAAAAGAGACCCAGTACTTC
- | TRBJ1-4 | TRBV5-4 | - | CASSLDRVGEKLFF | TGTGCCAGCAGCTTGGACAGAGTTGGGGAAAAACTGTTTTTT
TRBD1 | TRBJ1-2 | TRBV5-1 | once | CASSADRRTGYTF | TGCGCCAGCAGCGCGGACAGGAGGACTGGCTACACCTTC
- | TRBJ2-4 | TRBV11-2 | - | CASSLARGSGNIQYF | TGTGCCAGCAGCTTGGCCCGGGGGTCCGGAAACATTCAGTACTTC
TRBD2 | TRBJ2-3 | TRBV5-4 | - | CASSAGLAGSTDTQYF | TGTGCCAGCAGCGCGGGACTAGCGGGTAGCACAGATACGCAGTATTTT
TRBD1 | TRBJ2-1 | TRBV29-1 | - | CSADRGIWNEQFF | TGCAGCGCCGACAGGGGCATCTGGAATGAGCAGTTCTTC
- | TRBJ1-1 | TRBV7-2 | - | CASSFTRTGEAFF | TGTGCCAGCAGCTTTACTCGGACGGGGGAAGCTTTCTTT
TRBD2 | TRBJ2-1 | TRBV7-9 | once | CASSSGAGAYNEQFF | TGTGCCAGCAGCAGCGGGGCAGGCGCCTACAATGAGCAGTTCTTC
- | TRBJ1-3 | TRBV12-5 | - | CASGLFAGNTIYF | TGTGCTAGTGGTTTGTTCGCTGGAAACACCATATATTTT
TRBD2 | TRBJ2-1 | TRBV11-2 | - | CASSTAATSLSYNEQFF | TGTGCCAGCAGCACAGCCGCGACTAGCCTTTCCTACAATGAGCAGTTCTTC
- | TRBJ1-2 | TRBV6-5 | once | CASSPTAHGYTF | TGTGCCAGCAGCCCGACAGCTCATGGCTACACCTTC
TRBD1 | TRBJ2-7 | TRBV30 | - | CAWSVYTDRSSYEQYF | TGTGCCTGGAGTGTCTACACGGACAGGTCCTCCTACGAGCAGTACTTC
- | TRBJ1-1 | TRBV6-1 | - | CASSEQGWSTEAFF | TGTGCCAGCAGTGAACAGGGTTGGTCCACTGAAGCTTTCTTT
TRBD1 | TRBJ1-2 | TRBV4-3 | few | CASSRGQGYGYTF | TGCGCCAGCAGCCGAGGACAGGGTTACGGCTACACCTTC
- | TRBJ1-2 | TRBV6-2/TRBV6-3 | - | CASSYSGHSADGYTF | TGTGCCAGCAGTTACTCGGGTCACTCCGCGGATGGCTACACCTTC
- | TRBJ1-6 | TRBV9 | - | CASSVAPGLNNSPLHF | TGTGCCAGCAGCGTAGCCCCCGGTTTAAATAATTCACCCCTCCACTTT
TRBD1 | TRBJ2-3 | TRBV2 | - | CASRGTGGTDTQYF | TGTGCCAGCAGGGGAACAGGGGGCACAGATACGCAGTATTTT
- | TRBJ1-3 | TRBV4-1 | - | CASSLQGASSGNTIYF | TGCGCCAGCAGCCTCCAAGGGGCCAGCTCTGGAAACACCATATATTTT
TRBD1 | TRBJ1-1 | TRBV10-3 | - | CAISEPPGQGKNTEAFF | TGTGCCATCAGTGAGCCACCGGGACAGGGGAAGAACACTGAAGCTTTCTTT